The 25 T cell receptor beta chains presented below share a single source sample, sequenced in a study of CD8 T cells in ankylosing spondylitis. Overall study findings and caveats: A motif of fewer than ten highly homologous TCR beta variants was seen as apparently characteristic of ankylosing spondylitis blood.

TCRdb ran MiXCR on the 5' RACE reads and lists one entry per CDR3 protein. The top ten hold about 42% of the sample, which has a few hundred thousand distinct CDR3 sequences, around 20% seen once. These receptors lack a known antigen. Sequenced sample: blood, either unsorted or a sorted T cell fraction (not recorded which). These receptors originate from a male donor with ankylosing spondylitis.

This clonotype has more than one count but fewer than ten. The chain has TRBV9 and TRBJ2-1, with D hard to call. Trimming stripped 0 bases from V and 8 bases from J, with 6 bases between. Germline V CDR1 and CDR2: SGDLS, YYNGEE. The CDR3 runs to 12 residues. This CDR3 reads CASSVVNDEQFF. CDR3 coding DNA: TGTGCCAGCAGCGTAGTTAACGATGAGCAGTTCTTC.

The genes are TRBV7-2 and TRBJ2-3; D unclear. The CDR3 runs to 15 residues. CDR1 is SGHTA and CDR2 is FQGNSA in the germline V gene. V was clipped by 5 bases and J by 4 bases, with 16 bases between them. The CDR3 DNA sequence: TGTGCCAGCAGCCTCCTAGAGGCAGCGCCAGATACGCAGTATTTT. Its protein product is CASSLLEAAPDTQYF.

In its sample, this clonotype was seen a few times. This chain links TRBV7-9 with TRBJ2-5; 12 bases map to TRBD1. CDR3 size: 15 residues. Trimming removed 4 bases from V and 3 bases from J; junction bases left unmatched: 3. CDR1 and CDR2 (germline): SEHNR, FQNEAQ (reference sequence). CDR3: CASSWGQGAEETQYF. In nucleotides, the CDR3 is TGTGCCAGCAGCTGGGGACAGGGGGCAGAAGAGACCCAGTACTTC.

The chain uses TRBV20-1 and TRBJ2-7, with D perhaps given as TRBD1 or TRBD2 (5 bases each). Trimming pared 5 bases from V and 0 bases from J, leaving 11 bases between. Per the germline V gene, CDR1 is DFQATT and CDR2 is SNEGSKA (reference sequence). The CDR3 is 13 amino acids. The CDR3 sequence is CSALSDSSYEQYF. The DNA of the CDR3 is TGCAGTGCTCTTAGCGACAGCTCCTACGAGCAGTACTTC.

This clonotype has a count of ten or more. The chain uses TRBV29-1 and TRBJ2-3; a possible D gene is TRBD2 (5 bases). Germline loops: CDR1 SQVTM, CDR2 ANQGSEA. V dropped 6 bases and J dropped 0 bases, with 16 bases sitting between them. The CDR3 contains 15 residues. CDR3 bases: TGCAGCGTAGGTCCAGCGGATTTAAGCACAGATACGCAGTATTTT. Translation: CSVGPADLSTDTQYF.

This clonotype was observed a handful of times. The chain links TRBV19 to TRBJ2-7, with 8 nucleotides matching TRBD2. The germline V gene has CDR1 LNHDA and CDR2 SQIVND (reference sequence). V trimming: 5 bases; J trimming: 2 bases; junction bases outside the gene matches: 5. The CDR3 is 14 residues long. The CDR3 spells CASSPLAETYEQYF. The DNA of the CDR3 is TGTGCCAGTAGTCCACTAGCGGAGACCTACGAGCAGTACTTC.

V and J are TRBV2 and TRBJ2-7; D gene ambiguous. V lost 6 bases and J 2 bases, leaving 17 bases between the germline ends. The CDR3 spans 15 residues. The germline V gene has CDR1 SNHLY and CDR2 FYNNEI. CDR3 amino acids: CASRGPRQDPYEQYF. The CDR3 DNA sequence: TGTGCCAGCAGGGGTCCCCGGCAGGATCCCTACGAGCAGTACTTC.

This clonotype was counted a single time. The rearrangement links TRBV6-1 to TRBJ2-3; no definite D call. Trimming pared 9 bases from V and 2 bases from J, leaving 12 bases between. Germline V gene sequence: CDR1 MNHNS, CDR2 SASEGT. The CDR3 contains 13 residues. The CDR3 reads CASRAWATDTQYF. In DNA form, the CDR3 reads TGTGCCAGTCGGGCTTGGGCCACAGATACGCAGTATTTT.

In this sample, this clonotype turned up a few times. This sequence joins TRBV4-2 and TRBJ2-5, with 7 positions matching TRBD2. Trimming cost V 0 bases and J 4 bases; bases outside gene matches: 5. The germline V gene has CDR1 LGHNA and CDR2 YNFKEQ. This CDR3 region has 15 residues. This chain's CDR3 is CASSQEVGGLETQYF. CDR3 bases: TGTGCCAGCAGCCAAGAAGTGGGAGGGCTAGAGACCCAGTACTTC.

Only a few counts were recorded for this clonotype. The chain has TRBV6-1 and TRBJ2-5; D may be TRBD1 (11 bases). The CDR3 contains 19 residues. Trimming removed 6 bases from V and 5 bases from J, with 31 bases in between. Germline CDR1 MNHNS, CDR2 SASEGT. The CDR3 DNA sequence: TGTGCCAGCAGGGAGAGGACAGGGGGCCTCGGGACTAGCGTGGAGACCCAGTACTTC. It is translated as CASRERTGGLGTSVETQYF.

This rearrangement joins TRBV27 to TRBJ2-7; no clear D gene. The CDR3 totals 12 residues. Germline V gene data show CDR1 as MNHEY and CDR2 as SMNVEV (reference sequence). V lost 3 bases and J lost 6, with 9 bases in between. The CDR3: CASSFGFGEQYF. CDR3 DNA sequence: TGTGCCAGCAGTTTTGGCTTCGGCGAGCAGTACTTC.

The chain is built from TRBV4-1 and TRBJ1-6; D might be TRBD1 (6 bases). CDR1 MGHRA and CDR2 YSYEKL come from the germline V gene. Trimming removed 2 bases at V and 4 bases at J, with 9 bases between. The CDR3 runs to 15 residues. In nucleotides, the CDR3 is TGCGCCAGCAGCCAACCAGGGGCTTATAATTCACCCCTCCACTTT. Translated, it gives CASSQPGAYNSPLHF.

The chain has TRBV27 and TRBJ2-1; D ambiguous. The germline V and J ends were trimmed by 5 bases and 4 bases, with 21 bases remaining between them. CDR3 length: 17 residues. The germline V gene has CDR1 MNHEY and CDR2 SMNVEV (reference sequence). The CDR3 loop is CASSASPLGPGYNEQFF. The CDR3 nucleotides read TGTGCCAGCAGTGCCAGCCCCTTAGGACCTGGTTACAATGAGCAGTTCTTC.

This clonotype was found once. This chain connects TRBV7-9 to TRBJ2-1, with D tentatively TRBD2 (6 bases). Deletions cut 7 bases from V and 4 bases from J, with 14 bases between. This CDR3 is built from 14 residues. Germline CDR1 SEHNR, CDR2 FQNEAQ (reference sequence). CDR3 DNA: TGTGCCAGCACCCCGGCGGGACCGTACAATGAGCAGTTCTTC. Encoded protein: CASTPAGPYNEQFF.

The CDR3 bases are TGCGCCAGCAGCCAGGTCCCCTCTAGCGGGCGGTACAATGAGCAGTTCTTC. It codes for CASSQVPSSGRYNEQFF. The gene calls are TRBV4-1 and TRBJ2-1; TRBD2 agrees at 8 bases. Germline CDR1 and CDR2: MGHRA and YSYEKL. V gave up 3 bases and J gave up 4 bases; unmatched junction bases: 11. The CDR3 covers 17 residues.

This clonotype has a handful of counts. The rearrangement uses TRBV4-1 and TRBJ1-1; 7 positions match TRBD1. The CDR3 contains 16 residues. The V segment lost 4 bases and the J segment 5 bases; nucleotides outside the gene matches: 13. Germline CDR1 reads MGHRA; CDR2 reads YSYEKL. The CDR3 spells CASSLLVTGEGTEAFF. The CDR3 coding sequence is TGCGCCAGCAGCCTTCTCGTAACAGGGGAGGGGACTGAAGCTTTCTTT.

This clonotype was counted a few times. The chain uses TRBV20-1 and TRBJ2-7; 8 bases align to TRBD1. CDR1 is DFQATT and CDR2 is SNEGSKA in the germline V gene (reference sequence). This CDR3 has 14 amino acids. The trim removed 0 bases at V and 2 bases at J, leaving 3 bases unmatched. The DNA for the CDR3 is TGCAGTGCTAGAGAACCAGGGGGCACCTACGAGCAGTACTTC. Its translation is CSAREPGGTYEQYF.

This clonotype was found a few times. The rearrangement joins TRBV9 to TRBJ2-1; D possibly corresponds to TRBD2 (5 bases). Per germline, CDR1 SGDLS and CDR2 YYNGEE. V was cut by 6 bases and J by 7 bases, with 17 bases left in between. The length of the CDR3 is 14 residues. The CDR3 protein is CASTKPLEGNEQFF. The CDR3 DNA reads as TGTGCCAGCACCAAACCCCTAGAGGGAAATGAGCAGTTCTTC.

In its sample, this clonotype was seen many times. The genes are TRBV12-3 or TRBV12-4 and TRBJ2-7; 9 bases agree with TRBD1. Losses at the gene ends were 5 bases for V and 4 bases for J; bases not matched to a gene: 9. This CDR3 region has 15 residues. DNA for the CDR3: TGTGCCAGCAGTCCACCGGGACAGGGCTGGTACGAGCAGTACTTC. It yields the protein CASSPPGQGWYEQYF.

V and J are TRBV7-9 and TRBJ2-1; D is unclear. The CDR3 runs 12 residues. CDR1 is SEHNR and CDR2 is FQNEAQ in the germline V gene (reference sequence). V was pared by 4 bases and J by 5 bases, with 6 bases between. The CDR3 region is CASSSLNNEQFF. DNA of the CDR3: TGTGCCAGCAGCTCACTTAACAATGAGCAGTTCTTC.

V is TRBV20-1 and J is TRBJ1-2; TRBD1 might be the D (6 bases). The length of the CDR3 is 13 residues. V lost 3 bases and J lost 2, with 10 bases in between. Germline-derived CDR1 and CDR2 are DFQATT and SNEGSKA (reference sequence). In nucleotides, the CDR3 is TGCAGTGCTAGGCCACAGGGAAACTATGGCTACACCTTC. This codes for CSARPQGNYGYTF.

In its sample, this clonotype was seen a few times. The V call is TRBV10-3, the J call TRBJ2-3; TRBD2 agrees at 7 bases. The CDR3 contains 16 residues. J lost 3 bases, V lost 4 bases, and 10 bases had no gene match. Germline V gene data show CDR1 as ENHRY and CDR2 as SYGVKD. The CDR3 protein is CAISAPAGEGTDTQYF. In nucleotides, the CDR3 is TGTGCCATCAGTGCCCCCGCTGGGGAGGGGACAGATACGCAGTATTTT.

This clonotype was observed a few times. The chain uses TRBV6-1 and TRBJ2-7; possibly TRBD1 for D (6 bases). This CDR3 contains 13 residues. Trimming cost V 10 bases and J 0 bases, with 13 bases left between them. Germline V gives CDR1 MNHNS, CDR2 SASEGT. Here the CDR3 reads CATTGQTSYEQYF. The CDR3 bases are TGTGCCACGACCGGACAGACCTCCTACGAGCAGTACTTC.

The count of this clonotype is one. The chain links TRBV11-3 to TRBJ2-1, with a tentative D call TRBD1 (6 bases). V was pared by 4 bases and J by 0 bases, with 13 bases between. The length of the CDR3 is 16 residues. Germline V gene data show CDR1 as SGHNT and CDR2 as YENEEA. CDR3 coding DNA: TGTGCCAGCAGCTCTTGGGACAAAAGCTCCTACAATGAGCAGTTCTTC. It codes for CASSSWDKSSYNEQFF.

This clonotype turned up a few times. This chain connects TRBV20-1 to TRBJ1-6, with a possible D match to TRBD1 (6 bases). V lost 1 base and J 5 bases, leaving 15 bases between the germline ends. This CDR3 is 16 amino acids long. Germline V gives CDR1 DFQATT, CDR2 SNEGSKA (reference sequence). The CDR3 nucleotides read TGCAGTGCTAGAGGTCCTCGGGACACAGATAATTCACCCCTCCACTTT. Translating it yields CSARGPRDTDNSPLHF.